The 5 T cell receptor beta chains presented below share a single source sample, sequenced in a study of spatial heterogeneity in lung cancer. TCRdb processed the 5' RACE reads anew with MiXCR; each CDR3 protein has one entry. This sample has about 120,000 distinct CDR3 sequences; 9% to 15% occur once, and the top ten carry 16%. The time point: blood at routine non-recurrence follow-up after resection. Whole RNA, which was extracted from tumor, nontumor lung tissue or frozen PBMC, was sequenced without any cell sorting. The sample was PBMCs, taken at follow-up. Every receptor here comes from a male donor with early-stage non-small cell lung cancer.

This rearrangement joins TRBV6-5 to TRBJ1-1; no definite D call. CDR3 size: 12 residues. Trimming cost V 0 bases and J 6 bases, with 5 bases left between them. Germline assignment: CDR1 MNHEY and CDR2 SVGAGI. In DNA, the CDR3 is TGTGCCAGCAGTTACTCGCCCTCTGAAGCTTTCTTT. The encoded protein is CASSYSPSEAFF.

The sample holds many counts of this clonotype. The chain employs TRBV2 and TRBJ1-5; D perhaps matches TRBD1 (6 bases). The CDR3 is made up of 14 amino acids. Germline V gene lookup returns CDR1 SNHLY and CDR2 FYNNEI. Trimming shortened V by 5 bases and J by 3 bases, and 11 bases separated the two germline ends. The CDR3, as DNA: TGTGCCAGCAGTCCGGGACAAAACAATCAGCCCCAGCATTTT. Its protein is CASSPGQNNQPQHF.

This clonotype was seen only a few times. V usage is TRBV2 and J usage is TRBJ2-7; the match to TRBD1 covers 10 bases. The germline V gene has CDR1 SNHLY and CDR2 FYNNEI. The CDR3 has 13 residues. The J segment lost 5 bases and the V segment lost 4 bases, leaving 2 bases of the junction unmatched. The CDR3 DNA follows: TGTGCCAGCAGTGGGGACAGGGGAGACGAGCAGTACTTC. Translating it yields CASSGDRGDEQYF.

This clonotype was detected only a few times. The CDR3 DNA reads as TGCGCCAGCAGCTTGGAGGGGACAGCCCAAGAGACCCAGTACTTC. Amino acid sequence: CASSLEGTAQETQYF. V usage is TRBV5-1 and J usage is TRBJ2-5, with 7 bases aligning to TRBD1. Germline V gene sequence: CDR1 SGHRS, CDR2 YFSETQ. Trimming took 0 bases from V and 1 from J; bases not matched to a gene: 3. The CDR3 loop spans 15 amino acids.

The table lists this clonotype with a few counts. The rearrangement links TRBV5-5 to TRBJ1-1; D is undetermined. Germline CDR1 SGHKS, CDR2 YYEKEE (reference sequence). CDR3 length equals 12 residues. The germline V and J ends were trimmed by 2 bases and 3 bases, with 5 bases remaining between them. CDR3 protein: CASSFFDTEAFF. The CDR3 nucleotides are TGTGCCAGCAGCTTTTTCGACACTGAAGCTTTCTTT. Looking up the rest from reference TRBV5-5 and TRBJ1-1 gives the full variable domain: DAGVTQSPTHLIKTRGQQVTLRCSPISGHKSVSWYQQVLGQGPQFIFQYYEKEERGRGNFPDRFSARQFPNYSSELNVNALLLGDSALYLCASSFFDTEAFFGQGTRLTVV.